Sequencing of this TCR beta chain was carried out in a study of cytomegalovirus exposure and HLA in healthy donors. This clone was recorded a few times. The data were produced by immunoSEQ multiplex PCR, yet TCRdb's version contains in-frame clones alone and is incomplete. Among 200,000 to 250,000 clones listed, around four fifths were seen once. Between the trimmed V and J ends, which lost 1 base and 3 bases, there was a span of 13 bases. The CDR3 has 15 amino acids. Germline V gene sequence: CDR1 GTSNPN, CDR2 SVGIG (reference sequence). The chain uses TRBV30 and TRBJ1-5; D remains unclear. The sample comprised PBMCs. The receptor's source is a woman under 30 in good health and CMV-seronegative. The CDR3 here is CAWSAIGPLNQPQHF. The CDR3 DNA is TGTGCCTGGAGTGCTATTGGCCCTCTCAATCAGCCCCAGCATTTT.